The 25 T cell receptor beta chains below come from one sample, sequenced in a study of shared clonotypes between healthy human individuals. Sequencing was performed with immunoSEQ multiplex PCR; in TCRdb, only in-frame clones are kept and a portion is missing. The sample lists some 2.4 million clones, 80% to 95% seen once, with 0.35% to 0.45% in the top ten. Sequencing used naive CD4+ T cells from PBMCs. The subset is: CD45RA+ positively selected. Every receptor here comes from a young man in good health. Some clones in this sample may be carry-over from other donors' samples.

This CDR3 is CASSQIDLEQFF. The CDR3 nucleotides read TGCGCCAGCAGCCAGATAGACTTGGAGCAGTTCTTC. J is TRBJ2-1 and V is TRBV4-1; unclear D gene. CDR3 length equals 12 residues. Germline V lookup: CDR1 MGHRA, CDR2 YSYEKL. V lost 3 bases and J lost 10, with 10 bases in between.

On this clone: Other DNA sequences of this sample code for an identical CDR3. The V gene is TRBV20-1, the J gene TRBJ2-7; D is unclear. This CDR3 is 11 amino acids long. V shed 6 bases and J shed 4 bases, with 10 bases lying between them. The germline V gene has CDR1 DFQATT and CDR2 SNEGSKA (reference sequence). The chain's CDR3 is CSALRLYEQYF. For the CDR3, the DNA is TGCAGTGCCTTACGGCTGTACGAGCAGTACTTC.

The chain combines TRBV7-9 with TRBJ2-5, with 9 bases matching TRBD1. Matching the DNA end better, TRBJ2-7 makes the J call doubtful. Germline assignment: CDR1 SEHNR and CDR2 FQNEAQ (reference sequence). This CDR3 has 16 amino acids. CDR3 in amino acids: CASSPTLSTGGYEQYF. CDR3 in DNA: TGTGCCAGCAGCCCAACCCTGTCGACAGGGGGCTACGAGCAGTACTTC.

J is TRBJ1-2 and V is TRBV5-1; the D gene is possibly TRBD1 (6 bases). Germline V gene lookup returns CDR1 SGHRS and CDR2 YFSETQ. Trimming removed 4 bases at V and 7 bases at J, with 17 bases between. The CDR3 consists of 14 residues. The DNA for the CDR3 is TGCGCCAGCAGCCCGGGGGCAGGGAAGGCTGGCTACACCTTC. This encodes CASSPGAGKAGYTF.

The chain employs TRBV4-3 and TRBJ1-3; 8 nucleotides align to TRBD1. CDR1 is LGHNA, CDR2 YSLEER, per germline. The CDR3 totals 17 residues. Germline trimming cut 4 bases from V and 0 bases from J; bases unmatched to any gene: 8. CDR3 region: CASSRARDRSSGNTIYF. CDR3 in DNA: TGCGCCAGCAGCCGGGCCAGGGACAGGAGCTCTGGAAACACCATATATTTT.

The CDR3 DNA follows: TGTGCCATCAGCGTGGGGACAGGGACCCTCAACTATGGCTACACCTTC. Residues: CAISVGTGTLNYGYTF. V and J are TRBV10-3 and TRBJ1-2; 9 bases align to TRBD1. CDR1 is ENHRY, CDR2 SYGVKD, per germline. The V segment lost 6 bases and the J segment 2 bases; nucleotides outside the gene matches: 10. The CDR3 is 16 amino acids.

The V call is TRBV4-2, the J call TRBJ2-2; D is unresolved. The germline V gene has CDR1 LGHNA and CDR2 YNFKEQ. Deletions cut 1 base from V and 0 bases from J, with 6 bases between. This CDR3 comprises 15 residues. The CDR3 nucleotides read TGTGCCAGCAGCCAAGGTGGTGCGAACACCGGGGAGCTGTTTTTT. It translates to CASSQGGANTGELFF.

The chain uses TRBV27 and TRBJ2-5, with 9 bases matching TRBD1. The J segment lost 3 bases and the V segment lost 5 bases, leaving 10 bases of the junction unmatched. CDR3 size: 16 residues. Per germline, CDR1 MNHEY and CDR2 SMNVEV (reference sequence). CDR3 sequence reads: CASSPSTGGSEETQYF. The CDR3 coding sequence is TGTGCCAGCAGTCCCTCGACAGGGGGTTCGGAAGAGACCCAGTACTTC.

J is TRBJ2-7 and V is TRBV28; D perhaps matches TRBD1 (6 bases). Germline lookup yields CDR1 MDHEN and CDR2 SYDVKM. V was trimmed by 5 bases and J by 2 bases, leaving 13 bases between them. CDR3 length: 14 amino acids. This CDR3 is CASSGMRTAYEQYF. The CDR3 DNA is TGTGCCAGCAGTGGGATGAGGACAGCCTACGAGCAGTACTTC.

The rearrangement links TRBV5-4 to TRBJ2-7; 14 bases align to TRBD2. V lost 7 bases to trimming and J lost 1 base; unmatched junction nucleotides: 10. CDR1 and CDR2 from the germline V gene are SGHNT and YYREEE (reference sequence). This CDR3 has 17 amino acids. The CDR3 region is CASGHGTSGRGSYEQYF. The CDR3 DNA reads TGTGCCAGCGGGCACGGGACTAGCGGGAGAGGGTCCTACGAGCAGTACTTC.

The chain joins TRBV5-6 to TRBJ1-5; weak D call: TRBD1 (5 bases). Per germline, CDR1 SGHDT and CDR2 YYEEEE. Trimming removed 0 bases from V and 6 bases from J, with 10 bases in between. The CDR3 spans 14 residues. The CDR3 spells CASSLGFRAQPQHF. The CDR3 DNA reads TGTGCCAGCAGCTTGGGGTTCAGGGCTCAGCCCCAGCATTTT.

The chain joins TRBV19 to TRBJ2-7; the match to TRBD1 covers 9 bases. Per the germline V gene, CDR1 is LNHDA and CDR2 is SQIVND (reference sequence). V was clipped by 7 bases and J by 2 bases; unmatched bases: 6. This CDR3 has 14 residues. The CDR3 is CASTPRTGAYEQYF. The CDR3 coding sequence is TGTGCCAGTACCCCGAGGACAGGGGCCTACGAGCAGTACTTC.

This clone was counted once. The rearrangement links TRBV28 to TRBJ2-5, with a weak D call TRBD2 (6 bases). Between the trimmed V and J ends, which lost 4 bases and 1 base, there was a span of 19 bases. Per the germline V gene, CDR1 is MDHEN and CDR2 is SYDVKM. The CDR3 runs 17 residues. The CDR3 bases are TGTGCCAGCAGTTCTATGGAGGGGAGGAGCCCCCAAGAGACCCAGTACTTC. Amino acid sequence: CASSSMEGRSPQETQYF. Supplemented by reference TRBV28 and TRBJ2-5, the full variable domain reads DVKVTQSSRYLVKRTGEKVFLECVQDMDHENMFWYRQDPGLGLRLIYFSYDVKMKEKGDIPEGYSVSREKKERFSLILESASTNQTSMYLCASSSMEGRSPQETQYFGPGTRLLVL.

The chain combines TRBV6-6 with TRBJ1-5; no clear D gene. The CDR3 runs 15 residues. V dropped 2 bases and J dropped 0 bases, with 8 bases sitting between them. The germline CDR1 and CDR2 sequences are MNHNY and SVGAGI (reference sequence). This CDR3 is CASSYTRYSNQPQHF. The CDR3 DNA reads TGTGCCAGCAGTTACACCCGCTATAGCAATCAGCCCCAGCATTTT.

V and J are TRBV28 and TRBJ2-5; D tentatively fits TRBD1 or TRBD2 (5 bases each). Trimming stripped 3 bases from V and 4 bases from J, with 12 bases between. Germline lookup yields CDR1 MDHEN and CDR2 SYDVKM. The CDR3 runs to 14 residues. CDR3 region: CASSFSGGGETQYF. The CDR3 nucleotides read TGTGCCAGCAGTTTTAGTGGGGGTGGAGAGACCCAGTACTTC.

The genes are TRBV5-1 and TRBJ2-2; D may be TRBD1 (6 bases). V was clipped by 1 base and J by 3 bases, with 10 bases between them. CDR3 size: 15 residues. Germline lookup yields CDR1 SGHRS and CDR2 YFSETQ. In DNA form, the CDR3 reads TGCGCCAGCAGCTTGCGCCAGGGGTACACCGGGGAGCTGTTTTTT. It yields the protein CASSLRQGYTGELFF.

This CDR3 is CASRGRDGRLTEAFF. DNA of the CDR3: TGTGCCAGCAGAGGCCGGGACGGGAGGCTCACTGAAGCTTTCTTT. The chain employs TRBV28 and TRBJ1-1; D might be TRBD1 (5 bases). CDR3 size: 15 residues. V was pared by 6 bases and J by 4 bases, with 18 bases between. Germline CDR1 is MDHEN and CDR2 is SYDVKM. The full variable domain, with the rest looked up from reference TRBV28 and TRBJ1-1, is DVKVTQSSRYLVKRTGEKVFLECVQDMDHENMFWYRQDPGLGLRLIYFSYDVKMKEKGDIPEGYSVSREKKERFSLILESASTNQTSMYLCASRGRDGRLTEAFFGQGTRLTVV.

The V call is TRBV5-1, the J call TRBJ1-1; TRBD1 aligns across 8 bases. Trimming took 4 bases from V and 4 from J; bases not matched to a gene: 3. The CDR3 is 13 residues long. Germline-derived CDR1 and CDR2 are SGHRS and YFSETQ. DNA for the CDR3: TGCGCCAGCAGCGCAGGGGGCGGCACTGAAGCTTTCTTT. This sequence encodes CASSAGGGTEAFF.

The chain is built from TRBV19 and TRBJ1-5, with a possible D match to TRBD1 (5 bases). The CDR3 spans 15 residues. V lost 3 bases and J lost 6, with 15 bases in between. Germline V gene lookup returns CDR1 LNHDA and CDR2 SQIVND (reference sequence). The CDR3 loop reads CASSMAGMGGQPQHF. CDR3 bases: TGTGCCAGTAGTATGGCGGGTATGGGGGGTCAGCCCCAGCATTTT.

J is TRBJ2-7 and V is TRBV19, with TRBD2 as a possible D gene (5 bases). The germline CDR1 and CDR2 sequences are LNHDA and SQIVND (reference sequence). V was shortened by 1 base and J by 2 bases, with 12 bases between the two germline ends. CDR3 length equals 15 residues. This CDR3 is CASSIGTLGTYEQYF. The DNA of the CDR3 is TGTGCCAGTAGTATAGGGACTTTAGGCACCTACGAGCAGTACTTC.

The rearrangement joins TRBV9 to TRBJ2-1, with D unclear. Germline CDR1 SGDLS, CDR2 YYNGEE. The length of the CDR3 is 14 residues. V shed 0 bases and J shed 4 bases, with 8 bases lying between them. The CDR3 sequence: CASSVDPYYNEQFF. CDR3 coding DNA: TGTGCCAGCAGCGTAGACCCTTATTACAATGAGCAGTTCTTC.

This clone was found a few times. This sequence joins TRBV27 and TRBJ2-1; no clear D gene. V lost 6 bases, J lost 7 bases, and 25 bases lay in between. This CDR3 is 17 amino acids long. The germline gives CDR1 MNHEY, CDR2 SMNVEV (reference sequence). The CDR3 coding sequence is TGTGCCAGCAGAGTGGGATTTGGGGTTATTCTGGGGAATGAGCAGTTCTTC. Its translation: CASRVGFGVILGNEQFF.

The J gene is TRBJ2-7, the V gene TRBV28; D might be TRBD1 or TRBD2, each matching 5 bases. The germline V gene encodes CDR1 MDHEN and CDR2 SYDVKM. V was trimmed by 8 bases and J by 3 bases, leaving 11 bases between them. The CDR3 contains 12 residues. The DNA of the CDR3 is TGTGCCAGCGGGACGGGGATCTACGAGCAGTACTTC. Translation: CASGTGIYEQYF.

The chain combines TRBV5-4 with TRBJ2-5; TRBD1 might be the D (6 bases). Trimming removed 1 base at V and 3 bases at J, with 10 bases between. This CDR3 contains 14 residues. The germline CDR1 and CDR2 sequences are SGHNT and YYREEE (reference sequence). In DNA, the CDR3 is TGTGCCAGCAGCTTGTCGGCAGGGGAAGAGACCCAGTACTTC. As protein: CASSLSAGEETQYF.

The chain couples TRBV19 to TRBJ2-1, with D perhaps TRBD1 (5 bases). This CDR3 has 16 residues. Germline V gives CDR1 LNHDA, CDR2 SQIVND (reference sequence). The V end was cut by 0 bases, the J end by 4 bases, with 13 bases between. CDR3 in amino acids: CASSIDVTPGYNEQFF. The CDR3, as DNA: TGTGCCAGTAGTATAGATGTAACGCCAGGGTACAATGAGCAGTTCTTC.